The TCR beta chain under discussion was sequenced for a study of blood T cell repertoires in COVID-19. In the authors' methods: Cell counts per sample came from amplifying reference gene primers. This table comes from immunoSEQ multiplex PCR, and its TCRdb copy is limited to in-frame clones, with some not included. The D gene and trimming were derived from the DNA, and the V and J assignments and clone size from that table. Of about 58,000 clones listed, about 90% were seen once; the top ten hold roughly an eighth. The germline V gene has CDR1 SEHNR and CDR2 FQNEAQ (reference sequence). V gave up 5 bases and J gave up 4 bases; unmatched junction bases: 6. The CDR3 totals 15 residues.

The receptor comes from a man aged 60-69 years with active COVID-19. Source material: peripheral blood. The gene calls are TRBV7-9 and TRBJ2-5; 11 bases agree with TRBD2. The CDR3: CASSRTSGGRETQYF. The CDR3, as DNA: TGTGCCAGCAGCCGTACTAGCGGGGGAAGAGAGACCCAGTACTTC.